The present T cell receptor beta chain was sequenced within a study of T cells in Graves' hyperthyroidism and ophthalmopathy. The CDR3 spans 13 residues. The germline gives CDR1 SNHLY, CDR2 FYNNEI. J was trimmed by 3 bases and V by 8 bases; bases with no gene match: 7. On this clonotype itself: What it recognizes is unknown.

General observations from the study: Through a model of 13 V-J features, ophthalmopathy was separated from stable hyperthyroidism. Ophthalmopathy got predicted by the model a median about 6.7 months before its onset. Most clonotypes that expanded in the thyroid above 0.001 also showed up in blood.

RNA transcripts provided the source from which TCR beta CDR3 regions were amplified. TCR CDR3 underwent first-round RT-PCR with the HTBI primer set. TCRdb reanalysed the multiplex PCR reads using MiXCR and keeps one entry per CDR3 protein. This sample carries a few hundred thousand distinct CDR3 sequences, 35% to 55% of them seen once, and the ten largest clones take roughly 20%. This clonotype was sampled from an adult woman with Graves' disease, either hyperthyroidism or ophthalmopathy (not recorded which). The sequenced material came from peripheral blood or thyroid tissue (not recorded which). The rearrangement uses TRBV2 and TRBJ2-7; 7 positions agree with TRBD2. The CDR3 spells CASLTSSNYEQYF. Here the CDR3 DNA reads TGTGCCAGCTTGACTAGCAGTAACTACGAGCAGTACTTC.